The T cell receptor beta chain under discussion was sequenced for a study of T cells in Graves' hyperthyroidism and ophthalmopathy. Researchers took RNA transcripts and amplified the TCR beta CDR3 regions from them. TCR CDR3 regions were first amplified by RT-PCR with HTBI primers. A single record per CDR3 protein comes from TCRdb applying MiXCR to the multiplex PCR reads. This table holds some 350,000 distinct CDR3 sequences, about 19% found once. Trimming shortened V by 5 bases and J by 4 bases, and 11 bases separated the two germline ends. Germline CDR1 and CDR2: MNHEY and SVGAGI. This CDR3 has 13 residues. This clonotype occurred many times.

This TCR derives from a woman aged 18 to 35 with Graves' hyperthyroidism. This chain joins TRBV6-5 and TRBJ1-1; D unclear. The sample was blood. CDR3 region: CASSISRATEAFF. CDR3 coding DNA: TGTGCCAGCAGTATATCGAGAGCCACTGAAGCTTTCTTT.